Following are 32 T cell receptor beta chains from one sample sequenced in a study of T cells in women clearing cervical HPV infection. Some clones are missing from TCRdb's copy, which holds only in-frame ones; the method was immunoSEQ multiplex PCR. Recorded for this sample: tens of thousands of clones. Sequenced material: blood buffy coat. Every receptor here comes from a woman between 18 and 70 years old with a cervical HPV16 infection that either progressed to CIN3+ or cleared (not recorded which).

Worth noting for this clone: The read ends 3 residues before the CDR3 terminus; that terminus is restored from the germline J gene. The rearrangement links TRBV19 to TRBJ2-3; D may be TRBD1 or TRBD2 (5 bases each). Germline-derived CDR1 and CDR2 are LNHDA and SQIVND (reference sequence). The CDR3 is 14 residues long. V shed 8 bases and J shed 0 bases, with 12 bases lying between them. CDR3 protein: CASGPGSSTDTQYF. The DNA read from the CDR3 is TGTGCCAGTGGCCCAGGGAGTAGCACAGATACG.

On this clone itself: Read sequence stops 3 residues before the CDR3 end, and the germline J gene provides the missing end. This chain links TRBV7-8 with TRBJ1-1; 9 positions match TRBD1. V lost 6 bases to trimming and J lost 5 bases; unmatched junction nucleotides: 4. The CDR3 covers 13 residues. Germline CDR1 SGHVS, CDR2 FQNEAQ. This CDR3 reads CASSQDRGTEAFF. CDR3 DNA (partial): TGTGCCAGCAGTCAGGACAGGGGTACTGAA.

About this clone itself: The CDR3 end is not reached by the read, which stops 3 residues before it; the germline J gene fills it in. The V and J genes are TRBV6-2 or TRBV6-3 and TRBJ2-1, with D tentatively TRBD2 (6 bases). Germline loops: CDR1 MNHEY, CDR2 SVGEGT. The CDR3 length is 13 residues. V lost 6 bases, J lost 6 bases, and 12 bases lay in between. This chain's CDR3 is CASRDPGGNEQFF. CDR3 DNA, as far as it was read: TGTGCCAGCAGAGACCCCGGGGGCAATGAG.

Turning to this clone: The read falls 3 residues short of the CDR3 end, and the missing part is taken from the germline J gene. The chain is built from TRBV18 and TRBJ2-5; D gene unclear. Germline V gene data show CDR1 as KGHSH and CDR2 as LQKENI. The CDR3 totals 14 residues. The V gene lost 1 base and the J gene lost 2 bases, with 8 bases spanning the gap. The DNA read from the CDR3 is TGTGCCAGCTCACCACGCAGAAATCAAGAGACC. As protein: CASSPRRNQET. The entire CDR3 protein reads CASSPRRNQETQYF.

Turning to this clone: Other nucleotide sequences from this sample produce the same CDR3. The CDR3: CSVGRLAGDEQYF. The DNA read from the CDR3 is TGCAGCGTCGGACGGCTAGCGGGAGACGAG. The V and J genes are TRBV29-1 and TRBJ2-7; 10 bases fit TRBD2. With the read ending 3 residues before the CDR3 end, the germline J gene is used to fill in that end. V lost 6 bases and J lost 5; bases outside the gene matches: 7. The CDR3 extends over 13 amino acids. CDR1 is SQVTM, CDR2 ANQGSEA, per germline.

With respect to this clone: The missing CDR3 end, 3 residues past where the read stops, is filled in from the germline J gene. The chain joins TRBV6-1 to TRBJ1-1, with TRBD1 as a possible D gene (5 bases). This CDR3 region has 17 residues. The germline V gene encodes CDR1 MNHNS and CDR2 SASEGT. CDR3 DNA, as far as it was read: TGTGCCAGCAGGGAACCTCGACCCGGGGGAAGAGGGCCCGCA. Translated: CASREPRPGGRGPA. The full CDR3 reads CASREPRPGGRGPAAFF.

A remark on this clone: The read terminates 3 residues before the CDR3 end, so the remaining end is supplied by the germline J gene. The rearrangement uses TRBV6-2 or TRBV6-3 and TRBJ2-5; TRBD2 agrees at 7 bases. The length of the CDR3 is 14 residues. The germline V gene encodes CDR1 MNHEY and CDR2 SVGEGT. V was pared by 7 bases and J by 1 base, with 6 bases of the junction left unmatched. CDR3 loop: CASTPAGLQETQYF. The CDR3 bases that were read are TGTGCCAGCACCCCAGCGGGGCTCCAAGAGACC.

CDR3 DNA (partial): TGTGCCAGCAGCTTAAATAAGGGGACC. This gives the protein CASSLNKGT. The whole CDR3 protein reads CASSLNKGTQYF. This chain connects TRBV11-2 to TRBJ2-5; D uncertain. The read falls 3 residues short of the CDR3 end, and the missing part is taken from the germline J gene. V shed 2 bases and J shed 7 bases, with 8 bases lying between them. The CDR3 is 12 residues long. In germline, CDR1 is SGHAT, CDR2 FQNNGV.

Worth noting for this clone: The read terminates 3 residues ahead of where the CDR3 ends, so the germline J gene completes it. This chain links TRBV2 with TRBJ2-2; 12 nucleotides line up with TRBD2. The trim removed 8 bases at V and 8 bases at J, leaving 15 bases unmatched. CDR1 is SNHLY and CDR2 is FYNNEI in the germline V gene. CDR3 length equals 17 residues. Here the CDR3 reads CASGGLAGNILTGELFF. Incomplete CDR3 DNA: TGTGCCAGCGGAGGACTAGCGGGAAATATTCTTACAGGGGAG. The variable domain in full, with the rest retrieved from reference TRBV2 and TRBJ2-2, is EPEVTQTPSHQVTQMGQEVILRCVPISNHLYFYWYRQILGQKVEFLVSFYNNEISEKSEIFDDQFSVERPDGSNFTLKIRSTKLEDSAMYFCASGGLAGNILTGELFFGEGSRLTVL.

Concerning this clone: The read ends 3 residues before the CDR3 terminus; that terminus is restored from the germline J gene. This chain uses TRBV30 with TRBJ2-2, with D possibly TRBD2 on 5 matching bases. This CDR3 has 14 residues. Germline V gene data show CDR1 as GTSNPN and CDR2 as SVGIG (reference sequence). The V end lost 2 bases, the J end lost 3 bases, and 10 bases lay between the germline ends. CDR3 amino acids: CAWSIGRDTGELFF. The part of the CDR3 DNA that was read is TGTGCCTGGAGTATCGGGCGGGACACCGGGGAG.

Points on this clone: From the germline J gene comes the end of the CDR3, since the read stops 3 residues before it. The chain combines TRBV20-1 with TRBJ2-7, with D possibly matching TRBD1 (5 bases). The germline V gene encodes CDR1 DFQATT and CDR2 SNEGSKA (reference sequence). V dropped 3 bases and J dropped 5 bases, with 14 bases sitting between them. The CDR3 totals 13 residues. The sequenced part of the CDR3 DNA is TGCAGTGCTAGGACGGGCAGGGTAGACGAG. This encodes CSARTGRVDE. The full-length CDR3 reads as CSARTGRVDEQYF.

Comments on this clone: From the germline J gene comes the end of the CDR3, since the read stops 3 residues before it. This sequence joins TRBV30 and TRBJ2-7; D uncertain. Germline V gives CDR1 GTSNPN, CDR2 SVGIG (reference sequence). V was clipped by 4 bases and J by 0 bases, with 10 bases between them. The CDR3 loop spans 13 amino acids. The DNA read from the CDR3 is TGTGCCTGGAACATTCAGAGCTCCTACGAG. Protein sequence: CAWNIQSSYE. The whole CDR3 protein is CAWNIQSSYEQYF.

The DNA read from the CDR3 is TGTGCCAGCAGTAAAGACAGGGCTAACTATGGC. Translating gives CASSKDRANYG. The full-length CDR3 reads as CASSKDRANYGYTF. The chain carries TRBV2 and TRBJ1-2; 7 nucleotides line up with TRBD1. The CDR3 is cut off 3 residues early in the read; its end comes from the germline J gene. Per germline, CDR1 SNHLY and CDR2 FYNNEI. This CDR3 region has 14 residues. With V trimmed by 5 bases and J by 0 bases, 3 bases remained unmatched.

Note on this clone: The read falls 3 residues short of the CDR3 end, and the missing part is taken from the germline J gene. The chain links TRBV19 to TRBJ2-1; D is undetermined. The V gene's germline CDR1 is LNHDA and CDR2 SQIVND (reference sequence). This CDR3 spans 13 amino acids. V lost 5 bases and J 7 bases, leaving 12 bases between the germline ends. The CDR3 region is CASSPTSHNEQFF. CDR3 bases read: TGTGCCAGTAGTCCGACATCCCATAATGAG.

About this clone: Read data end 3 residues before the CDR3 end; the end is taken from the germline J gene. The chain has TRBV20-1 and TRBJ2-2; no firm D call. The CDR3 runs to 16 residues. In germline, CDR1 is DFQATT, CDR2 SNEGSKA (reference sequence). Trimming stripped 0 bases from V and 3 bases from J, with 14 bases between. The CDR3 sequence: CSARDPSVGYTGELFF. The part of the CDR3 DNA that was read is TGCAGTGCTAGAGATCCCTCGGTCGGTTACACCGGGGAG.

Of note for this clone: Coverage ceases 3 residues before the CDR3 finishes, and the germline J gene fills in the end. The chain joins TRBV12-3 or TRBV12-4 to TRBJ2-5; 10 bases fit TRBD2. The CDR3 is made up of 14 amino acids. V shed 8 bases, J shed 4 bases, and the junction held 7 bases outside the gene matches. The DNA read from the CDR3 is TGTGCCAGCGGAGCGGGAGGGAGTGGAGAGACC. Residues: CASGAGGSGET. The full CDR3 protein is CASGAGGSGETQYF.

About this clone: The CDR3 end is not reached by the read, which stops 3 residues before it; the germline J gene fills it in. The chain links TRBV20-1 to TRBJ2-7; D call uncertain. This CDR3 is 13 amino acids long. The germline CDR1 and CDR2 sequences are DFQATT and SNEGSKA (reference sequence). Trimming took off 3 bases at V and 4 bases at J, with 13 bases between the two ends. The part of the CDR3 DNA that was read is TGCAGTGCTAGTTCCAGGATGGGTTACGAG. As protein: CSASSRMGYE. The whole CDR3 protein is CSASSRMGYEQYF.

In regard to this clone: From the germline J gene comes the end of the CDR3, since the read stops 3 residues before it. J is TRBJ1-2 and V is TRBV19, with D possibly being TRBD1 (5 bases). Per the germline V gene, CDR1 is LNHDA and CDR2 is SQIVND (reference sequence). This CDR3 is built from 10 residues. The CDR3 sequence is CASYRKGYTF. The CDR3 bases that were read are TGTGCCAGTTACAGGAAGGGC.

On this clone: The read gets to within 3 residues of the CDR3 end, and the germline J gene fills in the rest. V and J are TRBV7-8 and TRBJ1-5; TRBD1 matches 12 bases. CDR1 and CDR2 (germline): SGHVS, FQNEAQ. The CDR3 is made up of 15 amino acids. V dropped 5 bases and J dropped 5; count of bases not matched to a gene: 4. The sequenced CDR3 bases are TGTGCCAGCAGCGGGGGGACAGGGGGCTATCAGCCC. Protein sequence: CASSGGTGGYQP. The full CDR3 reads CASSGGTGGYQPQHF.

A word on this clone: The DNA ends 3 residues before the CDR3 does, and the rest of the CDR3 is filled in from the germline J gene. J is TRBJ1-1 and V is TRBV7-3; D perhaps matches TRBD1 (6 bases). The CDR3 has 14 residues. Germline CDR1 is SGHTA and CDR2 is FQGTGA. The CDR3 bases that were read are TGTGCCAGCAGCTCTCAGGGAGGGGGGGCGGGA. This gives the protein CASSSQGGGAG. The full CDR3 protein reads CASSSQGGGAGAFF.

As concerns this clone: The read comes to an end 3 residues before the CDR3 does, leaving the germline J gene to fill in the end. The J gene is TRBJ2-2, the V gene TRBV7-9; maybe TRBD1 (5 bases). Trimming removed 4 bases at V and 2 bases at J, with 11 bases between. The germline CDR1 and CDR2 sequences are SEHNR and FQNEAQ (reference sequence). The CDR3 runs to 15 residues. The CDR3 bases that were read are TGTGCCAGCAGCTCCCTGACAGTTAACACCGGGGAG. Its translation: CASSSLTVNTGE. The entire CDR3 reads CASSSLTVNTGELFF.

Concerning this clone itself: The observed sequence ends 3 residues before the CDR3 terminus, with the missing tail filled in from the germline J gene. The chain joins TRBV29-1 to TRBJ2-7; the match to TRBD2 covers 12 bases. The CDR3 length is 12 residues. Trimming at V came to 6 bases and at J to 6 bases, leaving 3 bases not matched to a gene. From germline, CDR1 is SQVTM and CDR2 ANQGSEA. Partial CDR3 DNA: TGCAGCGTCCGGACTAGCGGGACCGAG. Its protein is CSVRTSGTE. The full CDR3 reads CSVRTSGTEQYF.

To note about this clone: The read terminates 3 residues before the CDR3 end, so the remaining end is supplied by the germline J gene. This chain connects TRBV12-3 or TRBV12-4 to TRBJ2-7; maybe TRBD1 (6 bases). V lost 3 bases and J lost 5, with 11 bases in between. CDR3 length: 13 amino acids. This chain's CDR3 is CASSFEPGDEQYF. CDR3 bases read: TGTGCCAGCAGTTTCGAGCCAGGGGACGAG.

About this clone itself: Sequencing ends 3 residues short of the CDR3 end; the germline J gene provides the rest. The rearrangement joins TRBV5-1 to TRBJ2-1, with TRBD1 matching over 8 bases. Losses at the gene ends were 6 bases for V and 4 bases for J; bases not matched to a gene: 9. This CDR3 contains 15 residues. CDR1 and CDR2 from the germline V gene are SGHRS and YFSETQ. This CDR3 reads CASTRTGTQYNEQFF. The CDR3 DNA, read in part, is TGCGCCAGCACCAGGACAGGGACCCAGTACAATGAG.

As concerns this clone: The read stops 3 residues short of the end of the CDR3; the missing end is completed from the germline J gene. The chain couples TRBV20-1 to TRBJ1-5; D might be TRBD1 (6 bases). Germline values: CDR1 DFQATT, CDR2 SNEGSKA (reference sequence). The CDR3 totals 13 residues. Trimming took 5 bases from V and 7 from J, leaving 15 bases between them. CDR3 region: CSASRQVGQPQHF. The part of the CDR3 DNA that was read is TGCAGTGCTTCACGACAGGTGGGGCAGCCC.

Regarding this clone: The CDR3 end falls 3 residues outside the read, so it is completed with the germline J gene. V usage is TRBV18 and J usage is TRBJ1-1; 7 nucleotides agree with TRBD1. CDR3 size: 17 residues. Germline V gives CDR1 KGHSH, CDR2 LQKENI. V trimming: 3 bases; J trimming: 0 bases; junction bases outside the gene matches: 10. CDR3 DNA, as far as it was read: TGTGCCAGCTCACCCGGGACAGTTGGGGGGATGAACACTGAA. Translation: CASSPGTVGGMNTE. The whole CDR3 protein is CASSPGTVGGMNTEAFF.

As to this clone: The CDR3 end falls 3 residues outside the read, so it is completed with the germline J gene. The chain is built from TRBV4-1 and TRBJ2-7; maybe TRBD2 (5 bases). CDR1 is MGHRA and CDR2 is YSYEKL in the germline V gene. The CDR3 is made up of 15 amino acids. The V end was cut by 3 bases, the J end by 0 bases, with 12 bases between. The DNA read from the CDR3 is TGCGCCAGCAGCCACGGAAGCGGAAACTCCTACGAG. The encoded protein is CASSHGSGNSYE. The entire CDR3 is CASSHGSGNSYEQYF.

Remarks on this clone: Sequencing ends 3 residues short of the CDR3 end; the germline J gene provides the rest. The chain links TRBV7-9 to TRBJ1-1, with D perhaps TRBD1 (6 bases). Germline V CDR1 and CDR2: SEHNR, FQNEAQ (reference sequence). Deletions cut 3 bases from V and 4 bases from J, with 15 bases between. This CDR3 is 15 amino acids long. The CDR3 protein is CASSFSTGKGTEAFF. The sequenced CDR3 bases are TGTGCCAGCAGCTTCTCGACAGGAAAGGGCACTGAA.

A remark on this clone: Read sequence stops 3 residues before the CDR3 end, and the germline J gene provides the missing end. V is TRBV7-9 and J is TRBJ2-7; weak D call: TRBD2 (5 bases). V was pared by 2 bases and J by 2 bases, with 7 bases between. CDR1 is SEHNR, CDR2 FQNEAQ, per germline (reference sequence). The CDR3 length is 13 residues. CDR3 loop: CASSLLAPYEQYF. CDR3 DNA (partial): TGTGCCAGCAGCTTACTAGCACCCTACGAG.

CDR3 DNA (partial): TGTGCCAGCAGCTTAGCTCGGGACAATGAG. Translation: CASSLARDNE. From start to end, the CDR3 is CASSLARDNEQFF. The J gene is TRBJ2-1, the V gene TRBV7-2; D remains unclear. The read halts 3 residues ahead of the CDR3 end, with the missing end drawn from the germline J gene. The CDR3 is 13 residues long. V was pared by 0 bases and J by 5 bases, with 5 bases between. The germline V gene has CDR1 SGHTA and CDR2 FQGNSA. Drawing the rest from reference TRBV7-2 and TRBJ2-1, the complete variable domain is GAGVSQSPSNKVTEKGKDVELRCDPISGHTALYWYRQSLGQGLEFLIYFQGNSAPDKSGLPSDRFSAERTGGSVSTLTIQRTQQEDSAVYLCASSLARDNEQFFGPGTRLTVL.

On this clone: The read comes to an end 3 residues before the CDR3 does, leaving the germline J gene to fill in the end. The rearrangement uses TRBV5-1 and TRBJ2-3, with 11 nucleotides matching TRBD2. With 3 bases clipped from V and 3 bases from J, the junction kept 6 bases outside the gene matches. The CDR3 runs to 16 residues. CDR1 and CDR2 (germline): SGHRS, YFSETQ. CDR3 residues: CASSSRLAGITDTQYF. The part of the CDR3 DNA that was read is TGCGCCAGCAGCTCCCGACTAGCGGGGATAACAGATACG. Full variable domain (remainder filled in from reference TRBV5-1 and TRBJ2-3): KAGVTQTPRYLIKTRGQQVTLSCSPISGHRSVSWYQQTPGQGLQFLFEYFSETQRNKGNFPGRFSGRQFSNSRSEMNVSTLELGDSALYLCASSSRLAGITDTQYFGPGTRLTVL.

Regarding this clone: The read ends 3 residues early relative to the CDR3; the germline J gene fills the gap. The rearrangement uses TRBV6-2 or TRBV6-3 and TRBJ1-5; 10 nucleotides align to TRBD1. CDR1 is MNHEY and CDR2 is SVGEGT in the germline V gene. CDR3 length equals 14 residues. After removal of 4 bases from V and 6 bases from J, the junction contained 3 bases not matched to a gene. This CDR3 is CASSWGQGFQPQHF. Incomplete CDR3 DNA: TGTGCCAGCAGTTGGGGACAGGGGTTTCAGCCC.